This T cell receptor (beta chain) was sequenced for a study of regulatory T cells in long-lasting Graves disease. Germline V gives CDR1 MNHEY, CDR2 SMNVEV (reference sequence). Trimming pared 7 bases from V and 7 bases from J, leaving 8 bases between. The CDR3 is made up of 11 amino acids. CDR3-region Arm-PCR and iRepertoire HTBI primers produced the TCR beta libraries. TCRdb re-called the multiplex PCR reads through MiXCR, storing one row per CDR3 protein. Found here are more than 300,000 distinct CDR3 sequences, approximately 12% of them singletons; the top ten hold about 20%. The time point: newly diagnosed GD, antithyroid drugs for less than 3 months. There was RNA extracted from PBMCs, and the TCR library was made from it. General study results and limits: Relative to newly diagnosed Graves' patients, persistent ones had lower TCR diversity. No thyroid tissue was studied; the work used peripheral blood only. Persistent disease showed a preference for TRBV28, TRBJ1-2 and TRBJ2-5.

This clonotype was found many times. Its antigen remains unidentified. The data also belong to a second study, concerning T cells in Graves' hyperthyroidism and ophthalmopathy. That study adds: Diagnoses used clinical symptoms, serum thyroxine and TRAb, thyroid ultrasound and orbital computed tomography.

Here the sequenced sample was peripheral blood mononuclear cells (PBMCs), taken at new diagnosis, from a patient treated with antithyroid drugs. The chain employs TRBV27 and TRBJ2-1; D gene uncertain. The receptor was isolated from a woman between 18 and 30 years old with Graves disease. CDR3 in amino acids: CASTGQNEQFF. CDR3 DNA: TGTGCCAGCACGGGTCAAAATGAGCAGTTCTTC.